Presented here are 19 T cell receptor beta chains from one specimen sequenced in a study of blood T cell repertoires in COVID-19. Produced via immunoSEQ multiplex PCR; TCRdb's table is partial and in-frame only. The sample has some 120,000 clones; approximately 85% are singletons. The sequenced material came from peripheral blood. The receptors come from a human donor in a cohort sampled during active COVID-19.

V and J are TRBV5-1 and TRBJ1-4; TRBD1 matches at 8 bases. CDR1 is SGHRS, CDR2 YFSETQ, per germline. With V trimmed by 6 bases and J by 4 bases, 8 bases remained unmatched. CDR3 length: 15 residues. CDR3: CASTLGDRFNEKLFF. Here the CDR3 DNA reads TGCGCCAGCACCCTTGGGGACAGGTTTAATGAAAAACTGTTTTTT.

The V call is TRBV11-2, the J call TRBJ1-3, with D maybe TRBD1 (5 bases). The V end was cut by 5 bases, the J end by 0 bases, with 20 bases between. Germline loops: CDR1 SGHAT, CDR2 FQNNGV. The CDR3 length is 18 residues. CDR3 sequence reads: CASSLLGGHSTSGNTIYF. CDR3 nucleotides: TGTGCCAGCAGCCTCCTGGGTGGACACTCCACCTCTGGAAACACCATATATTTT.

The chain joins TRBV6-5 to TRBJ2-7, with D possibly TRBD1 on 5 matching bases. CDR1 is MNHEY, CDR2 SVGAGI, per germline. This CDR3 contains 15 residues. With 9 bases removed from V and 1 base from J, the gap between germline ends came to 19 bases. The CDR3 loop is CASRNDPGSSYEQYF. In DNA form, the CDR3 reads TGTGCCAGTAGGAACGACCCAGGGTCGTCCTACGAGCAGTACTTC.

The V gene is TRBV5-1, the J gene TRBJ2-3; TRBD2 matches 14 bases. This CDR3 is built from 18 residues. The junction had 9 bases not matched to a gene; V was cut back by 4 bases and J by 2 bases. From germline, CDR1 is SGHRS and CDR2 YFSETQ. CDR3 bases: TGCGCCAGCAGCCCCGGGGGGACTAGCGGGGGCTCCACAGATACGCAGTATTTT. Its translation: CASSPGGTSGGSTDTQYF.

The chain couples TRBV30 to TRBJ1-3; D may be TRBD1 (5 bases). Trimming left V 4 bases short and J 7 bases short, with 14 bases between. The CDR3 has 13 residues. Germline lookup yields CDR1 GTSNPN and CDR2 SVGIG (reference sequence). The CDR3 loop is CAWKLAGWNTIYF. CDR3 sequence (DNA): TGTGCCTGGAAGTTGGCAGGGTGGAACACCATATATTTT.

The J gene is TRBJ2-1, the V gene TRBV18; maybe TRBD1 (6 bases). This CDR3 is 16 amino acids long. In germline, CDR1 is KGHSH, CDR2 LQKENI. V lost 3 bases and J lost 0, with 12 bases in between. The CDR3 coding sequence is TGTGCCAGCTCACCCCGCGACAGGTCCTCCTACAATGAGCAGTTCTTC. It encodes CASSPRDRSSYNEQFF.

The V gene is TRBV19, the J gene TRBJ1-2; D remains unclear. The ends were cut back, 0 bases at V and 4 bases at J, with 15 bases in the middle. The CDR3 is 16 amino acids. Germline V CDR1 and CDR2: LNHDA, SQIVND (reference sequence). The CDR3 DNA reads as TGTGCCAGTAGTATAGATCGGAGGGTCCCCTTCTATGGCTACACCTTC. Translating it yields CASSIDRRVPFYGYTF.

This clone has just one count. The chain employs TRBV28 and TRBJ1-1; the D is unclear. CDR1 MDHEN and CDR2 SYDVKM come from the germline V gene. V lost 7 bases and J 0 bases, leaving 9 bases between the germline ends. This CDR3 has 13 amino acids. CDR3 protein: CASTFRLNTEAFF. The CDR3 DNA sequence: TGTGCCAGCACTTTTAGATTGAACACTGAAGCTTTCTTT.

The chain couples TRBV6-6 to TRBJ1-4; 8 bases agree with TRBD1. V shed 6 bases, J shed 3 bases, and the junction held 9 bases outside the gene matches. In germline, CDR1 is MNHNY, CDR2 SVGAGI (reference sequence). This CDR3 has 16 residues. The CDR3 protein is CASRGQGGIANEKLFF. CDR3 nucleotide sequence: TGTGCCAGCAGAGGACAGGGAGGGATAGCTAATGAAAAACTGTTTTTT.

The V gene is TRBV5-6, the J gene TRBJ2-3; TRBD2 matches 12 bases. The CDR3 extends over 19 amino acids. Per the germline V gene, CDR1 is SGHDT and CDR2 is YYEEEE. The trim removed 4 bases at V and 0 bases at J, leaving 12 bases unmatched. CDR3 loop: CASSIRTSGVFSSTDTQYF. The CDR3 nucleotides read TGTGCCAGCAGCATAAGGACTAGCGGGGTGTTTTCTAGCACAGATACGCAGTATTTT.

The V call is TRBV12-3 or TRBV12-4, the J call TRBJ2-7, with D uncertain. The CDR3 consists of 11 residues. V was shortened by 9 bases and J by 1 base, with 7 bases between the two germline ends. The CDR3 DNA reads as TGTGCCAGTCGTCTGTCCTACGAGCAGTACTTC. Translated, it gives CASRLSYEQYF.

The V gene is TRBV5-1, the J gene TRBJ1-2, with 7 bases fitting TRBD1. The CDR3 loop spans 15 amino acids. The V and J ends lost 4 bases and 3 bases, in that order; junction bases with no gene match: 9. Germline V gene lookup returns CDR1 SGHRS and CDR2 YFSETQ. The chain's CDR3 is CASSNGQAIDYGYTF. The CDR3 DNA reads TGCGCCAGCAGCAATGGACAGGCGATAGACTATGGCTACACCTTC.

The gene calls are TRBV7-2 and TRBJ1-6; D unclear. Between the trimmed V and J ends, which lost 3 bases and 5 bases, there was a span of 14 bases. CDR1 is SGHTA, CDR2 FQGNSA, per germline. The CDR3 is 16 residues long. CDR3 in amino acids: CASSFQAGSNNSPLHF. The CDR3 DNA follows: TGTGCCAGCAGCTTCCAGGCGGGTTCCAATAATTCACCCCTCCACTTT.

The V gene is TRBV3-1 (or the pseudogene TRBV3-2), the J gene TRBJ2-3; 8 nucleotides align to TRBD2. This CDR3 is built from 16 residues. The trim removed 1 base at V and 8 bases at J, leaving 11 bases unmatched. Germline CDR1 and CDR2: LGHDT and YNNKEL (reference sequence). CDR3: CASSQVSGVISGTQYF. The CDR3 DNA reads as TGTGCCAGCAGCCAAGTTAGCGGGGTAATTTCCGGTACGCAGTATTTT.

V is TRBV19 and J is TRBJ2-7; no clear D gene. The germline CDR1 and CDR2 sequences are LNHDA and SQIVND (reference sequence). Trimming shortened V by 6 bases and J by 3 bases, and 6 bases separated the two germline ends. The CDR3 is made up of 11 amino acids. The CDR3 coding sequence is TGTGCCAGTAGCACGGGCTACGAGCAGTACTTC. It is translated as CASSTGYEQYF.

The CDR3 spells CASSYMSREAFF. CDR3 coding DNA: TGTGCCAGCAGTTACATGTCCCGGGAAGCTTTCTTT. This rearrangement joins TRBV6-6 to TRBJ1-1; D is ambiguous. Germline V gene sequence: CDR1 MNHNY, CDR2 SVGAGI (reference sequence). This CDR3 contains 12 residues. Deletions cut 2 bases from V and 8 bases from J, with 9 bases between.

The rearrangement joins TRBV6-2 or TRBV6-3 to TRBJ1-2; 9 bases map to TRBD1. The J segment lost 6 bases and the V segment lost 2 bases, leaving 16 bases of the junction unmatched. Germline V gives CDR1 MNHEY, CDR2 SVGEGT. The length of the CDR3 is 18 residues. The CDR3 region has the DNA TGTGCCAGCAGTTACCCCGGGACAGGGTTGTATCCTGCCCATGGCTACACCTTC. Amino acid sequence: CASSYPGTGLYPAHGYTF.

The chain has TRBV10-3 and TRBJ2-1; 11 nucleotides match TRBD1. This CDR3 spans 15 amino acids. The ends lost 6 bases at V and 4 bases at J; junction bases unmatched: 5. Germline values: CDR1 ENHRY, CDR2 SYGVKD. The DNA for the CDR3 is TGTGCCATCAGAAACGGGACAGGGGGGTACAATGAGCAGTTCTTC. Translating it yields CAIRNGTGGYNEQFF.

This clone was recorded only once. The chain couples TRBV2 to TRBJ2-6; 10 nucleotides line up with TRBD2. Germline V lookup: CDR1 SNHLY, CDR2 FYNNEI. With V trimmed by 7 bases and J by 2 bases, 5 bases remained unmatched. The CDR3 has 16 amino acids. CDR3 DNA sequence: TGTGCCAGCACCCAGCGGGGGGGCCCTGGGGCCAACGTCCTGACTTTC. Amino acids: CASTQRGGPGANVLTF. Complete variable domain (other parts from reference TRBV2 and TRBJ2-6): EPEVTQTPSHQVTQMGQEVILRCVPISNHLYFYWYRQILGQKVEFLVSFYNNEISEKSEIFDDQFSVERPDGSNFTLKIRSTKLEDSAMYFCASTQRGGPGANVLTFGAGSRLTVL.